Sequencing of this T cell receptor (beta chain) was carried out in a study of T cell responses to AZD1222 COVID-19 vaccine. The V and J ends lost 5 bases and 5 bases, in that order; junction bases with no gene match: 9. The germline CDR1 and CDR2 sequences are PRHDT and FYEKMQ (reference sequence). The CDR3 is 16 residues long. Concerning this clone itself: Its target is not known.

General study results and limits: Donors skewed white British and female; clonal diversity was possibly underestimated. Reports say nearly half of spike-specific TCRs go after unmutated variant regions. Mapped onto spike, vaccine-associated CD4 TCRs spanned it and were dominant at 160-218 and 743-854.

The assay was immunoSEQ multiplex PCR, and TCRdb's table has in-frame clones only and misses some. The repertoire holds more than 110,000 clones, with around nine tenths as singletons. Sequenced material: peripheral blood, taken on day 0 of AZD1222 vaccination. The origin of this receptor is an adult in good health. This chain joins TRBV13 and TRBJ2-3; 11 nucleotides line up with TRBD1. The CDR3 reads CASSPRTGGVGDTQYF. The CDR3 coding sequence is TGTGCCAGCAGCCCGCGGACAGGGGGCGTTGGAGATACGCAGTATTTT.